Sequencing of this T cell receptor (beta chain) was carried out in a study of control samples from healthy donors and cancer patients. Produced via immunoSEQ multiplex PCR; TCRdb's table is partial and in-frame only. The sample lists tens of thousands of clones, about 82% occurring once. CDR3 length equals 14 residues. Germline loops: CDR1 KGHDR, CDR2 SFDVKD. The V gene end was trimmed by 3 bases and the J gene end by 8 bases; junction bases not matched to a gene: 5. The TCR originated in a middle-aged man in good health. The genes are TRBV24-1 and TRBJ1-2, with 10 positions matching TRBD1. Sequenced sample: blood. CDR3 bases: TGTGCCACCAGTGATGGACAGGGGGTGAGGGGCTACACCTTC. It yields the protein CATSDGQGVRGYTF.